One sample yielded the 13 T cell receptor beta chains listed below, sequenced in a study of human T cells and chemical hapten exposure. Each CDR3 protein is one row after TCRdb ran MiXCR on the RACE reads. This sample yields roughly 380,000 distinct CDR3 sequences, of which approximately 5.1% are seen a single time; around 2.6% belongs to the top ten. Regarding time point: pre-sensitization, week 0. Stated treatment: therapeutic diphenylcyclopropenone sensitization with weekly scalp DPC. The material sequenced was whole blood, taken in connection with sensitization to the hapten diphenylcyclopropenone (DPC). The receptors shown here come from a woman aged 45-65 years with alopecia areata. Some clones in this sample may be carry-over from other donors' samples.

This clonotype was detected a few times. This rearrangement joins TRBV9 to TRBJ2-3; the match to TRBD2 covers 11 bases. The CDR3 has 17 residues. The V gene end was trimmed by 4 bases and the J gene end by 0 bases; junction bases not matched to a gene: 7. CDR1 and CDR2 from the germline V gene are SGDLS and YYNGEE. CDR3 in DNA: TGTGCCAGCAGCCCGTTAGCGGGGGGGGCTAGCACAGATACGCAGTATTTT. This sequence encodes CASSPLAGGASTDTQYF.

The table lists this clonotype with a few counts. This chain uses TRBV9 with TRBJ2-1, with 7 bases that match TRBD2. Per germline, CDR1 SGDLS and CDR2 YYNGEE. The CDR3 extends over 15 amino acids. J gave up 5 bases and V 5 bases, and 10 bases lay outside the gene matches. CDR3 nucleotide sequence: TGTGCCAGCAGTGGAGTCGGGAGCGGGAACAATGAGCAGTTCTTC. It specifies CASSGVGSGNNEQFF.

This rearrangement joins TRBV2 to TRBJ1-5; perhaps TRBD1 as D (5 bases). This CDR3 has 15 residues. V lost 6 bases and J 7 bases, leaving 19 bases between the germline ends. Germline V gene lookup returns CDR1 SNHLY and CDR2 FYNNEI. The CDR3 sequence is CASRWGTRGDQPQHF. The CDR3 region has the DNA TGTGCCAGCAGGTGGGGAACACGAGGGGACCAGCCCCAGCATTTT.

This clonotype has a count of ten or more. The rearrangement uses TRBV3-1 and TRBJ1-2, with D possibly being TRBD1 (6 bases). Germline V gives CDR1 LGHDT, CDR2 YNNKEL (reference sequence). The CDR3 consists of 18 residues. Trimming took off 1 base at V and 0 bases at J, with 18 bases between the two ends. The CDR3: CASSQGPPGTPANYGYTF. Written as DNA, the CDR3 is TGTGCCAGCAGCCAAGGGCCCCCCGGGACACCAGCTAACTATGGCTACACCTTC.

This clonotype was detected many times. The chain has TRBV12-3 or TRBV12-4 and TRBJ2-7, with TRBD1 matching 8 bases. CDR3 length: 15 residues. V lost 5 bases and J lost 1; bases outside the gene matches: 7. The CDR3 here is CASSRLGQGSYEQYF. The CDR3 DNA reads as TGTGCCAGCAGTCGCCTCGGACAGGGTTCCTACGAGCAGTACTTC.

A few counts support this clonotype. This chain joins TRBV12-5 and TRBJ1-5; TRBD1 is a possible D gene (5 bases). Germline V gene data show CDR1 as LGHNT and CDR2 as FRNRAP. V was shortened by 2 bases and J by 4 bases, with 9 bases between the two germline ends. The CDR3 is made up of 14 amino acids. This CDR3 reads CASGLSGGNQPQHF. CDR3 nucleotides: TGTGCTAGTGGTTTGAGTGGGGGAAATCAGCCCCAGCATTTT.

The chain has TRBV29-1 and TRBJ2-5; D remains ambiguous. Trimming took off 6 bases at V and 2 bases at J, with 22 bases between the two ends. The CDR3 is made up of 16 amino acids. Germline lookup yields CDR1 SQVTM and CDR2 ANQGSEA. The DNA for the CDR3 is TGCAGCGTGAAAGAGAGGAAGAGAGAGTTACAAGAGACCCAGTACTTC. Translating gives CSVKERKRELQETQYF.

This clonotype was picked up a small number of times. V gene TRBV6-5 combines with J gene TRBJ1-1; the match to TRBD1 covers 9 bases. Germline V gene sequence: CDR1 MNHEY, CDR2 SVGAGI. V lost 6 bases to trimming and J lost 11 bases; unmatched junction nucleotides: 10. This CDR3 has 13 amino acids. This CDR3 reads CASRLGQGYEAFF. The CDR3 DNA reads TGTGCCAGCAGACTCGGACAGGGGTACGAGGCTTTCTTT.

This clonotype occurred a few times. The chain recombines TRBV6-2 or TRBV6-3 with TRBJ2-5, with D maybe TRBD1 (5 bases). The CDR3 is made up of 15 amino acids. CDR1 MNHEY and CDR2 SVGEGT come from the germline V gene. V was trimmed by 6 bases and J by 2 bases, leaving 16 bases between them. The DNA of the CDR3 is TGTGCCAGCAGACGCGGTTATGGACAACAAGAGACCCAGTACTTC. Translation: CASRRGYGQQETQYF.

This clonotype was detected ten times or more. Here the CDR3 reads CASSGRDRFTYEQYF. CDR3 in DNA: TGTGCCAGCAGTGGCCGGGACAGGTTCACCTACGAGCAGTACTTC. The chain joins TRBV2 to TRBJ2-7, with 8 bases lining up with TRBD1. This CDR3 is built from 15 residues. With 4 bases clipped from V and 2 bases from J, the junction kept 7 bases outside the gene matches. Germline V gene lookup returns CDR1 SNHLY and CDR2 FYNNEI.

This clonotype was seen at least ten times. J is TRBJ2-7 and V is TRBV6-2 or TRBV6-3; D is unclear. Trimming took off 6 bases at V and 2 bases at J, with 5 bases between the two ends. The CDR3 runs to 11 residues. Germline CDR1 and CDR2: MNHEY and SVGEGT. The CDR3, as DNA: TGTGCCAGCAGCCAAACCTACGAGCAGTACTTC. Translating gives CASSQTYEQYF.

This clonotype has at least ten counts. DNA for the CDR3: TGTGCCAGCAGCTTAATGCTAGCGGGAGGACCGACAGATACGCAGTATTTT. It codes for CASSLMLAGGPTDTQYF. The rearrangement joins TRBV7-9 to TRBJ2-3; 11 bases align to TRBD2. CDR1 is SEHNR and CDR2 is FQNEAQ in the germline V gene (reference sequence). This CDR3 spans 17 amino acids. Unmatched junction bases numbered 7, after V lost 2 bases and J lost 3 bases.

Many counts were recorded for this clonotype. The J gene is TRBJ2-3, the V gene TRBV6-5; the match to TRBD1 covers 7 bases. V gave up 0 bases and J gave up 6 bases; unmatched junction bases: 3. The CDR3 extends over 14 amino acids. Germline V lookup: CDR1 MNHEY, CDR2 SVGAGI. As DNA, the CDR3 is TGTGCCAGCAGTTACTCAGGGGGCAAGGATACGCAGTATTTT. Its protein is CASSYSGGKDTQYF.